Following are 21 T cell receptor beta chains from one sample sequenced in a study of shared clonotypes between healthy human individuals. Clones were read by immunoSEQ multiplex PCR, and TCRdb kept only the in-frame ones, dropping some. This sample has over 2 million clones, with around 92% found just once. The sequencing input was naive CD4+ T cells from PBMCs. The subset: CD45RA+ positively selected. All receptors come from a man younger than 35 in good health. Some clones in this sample may be carry-over from other donors' samples.

In the case of this clone: Within the sample, other DNA sequences also encode this same CDR3. The chain joins TRBV28 to TRBJ2-2, with D hard to call. The CDR3 consists of 13 residues. Germline CDR1 is MDHEN and CDR2 is SYDVKM. The V gene lost 5 bases and the J gene lost 5 bases, with 9 bases spanning the gap. CDR3 amino acids: CASSLSGTGELFF. The CDR3 region has the DNA TGTGCCAGCAGTCTTTCAGGAACCGGGGAGCTGTTTTTT.

The V gene is TRBV7-9, the J gene TRBJ2-1; D is perhaps TRBD2 (6 bases). V gave up 3 bases and J gave up 8 bases, with 20 bases separating them. Germline CDR1 SEHNR, CDR2 FQNEAQ (reference sequence). This CDR3 spans 16 amino acids. CDR3 protein: CASSFRPGGMVDEQFF. CDR3 nucleotides: TGTGCCAGCAGCTTCCGTCCTGGCGGGATGGTTGATGAGCAGTTCTTC.

This clone appeared a few times. Other DNA sequences in the same sample also yield this CDR3. The chain has TRBV28 and TRBJ1-5, with D hard to call. This CDR3 is 12 amino acids long. The germline V gene has CDR1 MDHEN and CDR2 SYDVKM. V gave up 2 bases and J gave up 4 bases, with 3 bases separating them. The CDR3 nucleotides are TGTGCCAGCAGTTTACTAAATCAGCCCCAGCATTTT. Residues: CASSLLNQPQHF.

The rearrangement joins TRBV28 to TRBJ1-4, with 8 nucleotides matching TRBD1. J lost 8 bases, V lost 4 bases, and 9 bases had no gene match. The CDR3 runs to 15 residues. The germline V gene encodes CDR1 MDHEN and CDR2 SYDVKM. The CDR3 DNA sequence: TGTGCCAGCAGTTCCGCAGGGGGCCTTGGAGAAAAACTGTTTTTT. Its translation is CASSSAGGLGEKLFF.

The chain links TRBV6-5 to TRBJ2-7; TRBD2 might be the D (6 bases). The CDR3 is 15 residues long. Germline V gives CDR1 MNHEY, CDR2 SVGAGI. V was shortened by 0 bases and J by 6 bases, with 15 bases between the two germline ends. CDR3 nucleotide sequence: TGTGCCAGCAGTTACTCGGCGGGACGATATGGCGAGCAGTACTTC. Translated, it gives CASSYSAGRYGEQYF.

The chain employs TRBV27 and TRBJ2-5, with TRBD2 identical over 14 bases. The CDR3 covers 20 residues. The germline V gene has CDR1 MNHEY and CDR2 SMNVEV (reference sequence). The J segment lost 4 bases and the V segment lost 6 bases, leaving 19 bases of the junction unmatched. The CDR3 spells CASRLTGPGLAGVKGETQYF. The CDR3 DNA sequence: TGTGCCAGCAGACTTACTGGACCGGGACTAGCGGGAGTAAAGGGAGAGACCCAGTACTTC.

V gene TRBV7-9 combines with J gene TRBJ2-7; unclear D gene. CDR1 is SEHNR, CDR2 FQNEAQ, per germline (reference sequence). V was pared by 2 bases and J by 2 bases, with 10 bases between. The CDR3 length is 14 residues. The CDR3: CASSLTADAYEQYF. The DNA of the CDR3 is TGTGCCAGCAGCTTAACCGCTGATGCCTACGAGCAGTACTTC.

The table lists this clone with a count of one. This CDR3 reads CAWILASKVDTQYF. The CDR3, as DNA: TGTGCCTGGATCTTAGCTTCGAAAGTGGATACGCAGTATTTT. The V and J genes are TRBV30 and TRBJ2-3; the D is unclear. Germline CDR1 is GTSNPN and CDR2 is SVGIG (reference sequence). The CDR3 is 14 amino acids. Trimming cost V 4 bases and J 6 bases, with 17 bases left between them.

Comments on this clone: Distinct nucleotide sequences in the sample also encode this CDR3. The chain combines TRBV28 with TRBJ2-6; D gene ambiguous. V lost 9 bases, J lost 3 bases, and 9 bases lay in between. This CDR3 is 13 amino acids long. Germline CDR1 is MDHEN and CDR2 is SYDVKM. CDR3 DNA sequence: TGTGCCAGTCTACTAAGTGGGGCCAACGTCCTGACTTTC. Amino acids: CASLLSGANVLTF.

This chain uses TRBV4-2 with TRBJ2-7, with 10 bases fitting TRBD2. The CDR3 runs 14 residues. J gave up 3 bases and V 2 bases, and 1 base lay outside the gene matches. Looked up from germline, CDR1 is LGHNA and CDR2 is YNFKEQ. Written as DNA, the CDR3 is TGTGCCAGCAGCCAACTAGCGGGAGACTACGAGCAGTACTTC. This codes for CASSQLAGDYEQYF.

The rearrangement uses TRBV30 and TRBJ2-5; either TRBD1 or TRBD2 may supply D (5 bases each). The better agreement between TRBJ2-7 and the DNA end casts doubt on the J call. The CDR3 totals 15 residues. Germline CDR1 GTSNPN, CDR2 SVGIG (reference sequence). The CDR3 DNA follows: TGTGCCTGGAGCCCGAGGGGCTGGGGGTCCTACGAGCAGTACTTC. Translation: CAWSPRGWGSYEQYF.

This rearrangement joins TRBV2 to TRBJ1-1, with D unresolved. V lost 5 bases and J 3 bases, leaving 13 bases between the germline ends. This CDR3 has 14 residues. Germline V CDR1 and CDR2: SNHLY, FYNNEI. CDR3 protein: CASSKSGPDTEAFF. The CDR3 region has the DNA TGTGCCAGCAGTAAATCGGGTCCGGACACTGAAGCTTTCTTT.

In this sample, this clone turned up a few times. The CDR3 DNA is TGTGCCAGCAGAAAACTGGAAGAAGCTTTCTTT. Residues: CASRKLEEAFF. The chain couples TRBV6-6 to TRBJ1-1; no clear D. Germline assignment: CDR1 MNHNY and CDR2 SVGAGI (reference sequence). The CDR3 loop spans 11 amino acids. V dropped 6 bases and J dropped 8 bases, with 10 bases sitting between them.

The chain couples TRBV30 to TRBJ2-1; D uncertain. Between the trimmed V and J ends, which lost 4 bases and 5 bases, there was a span of 9 bases. The CDR3 runs 12 residues. CDR1 is GTSNPN, CDR2 SVGIG, per germline (reference sequence). The CDR3 coding sequence is TGTGCCTGGACGGGCGTTGACAATGAGCAGTTCTTC. Protein: CAWTGVDNEQFF.

This clone was recorded once. The chain carries TRBV5-4 and TRBJ2-1; weak D call: TRBD1 (5 bases). V shed 4 bases and J shed 1 base, with 15 bases lying between them. The CDR3 runs to 16 residues. CDR1 SGHNT and CDR2 YYREEE come from the germline V gene (reference sequence). CDR3 DNA sequence: TGTGCCAGCAGCCCCAAGCTGGGGCTATCCTACAATGAGCAGTTCTTC. Translated: CASSPKLGLSYNEQFF. The full variable domain, in which reference TRBV5-4 and TRBJ2-1 provide the parts outside the CDR3, is ETGVTQSPTHLIKTRGQQVTLRCSSQSGHNTVSWYQQALGQGPQFIFQYYREEENGRGNFPPRFSGLQFPNYSSELNVNALELDDSALYLCASSPKLGLSYNEQFFGPGTRLTVL.

This clone was counted a single time. The chain carries TRBV2 and TRBJ2-1; TRBD1 matches 11 bases. This CDR3 spans 14 amino acids. From germline, CDR1 is SNHLY and CDR2 FYNNEI. V shed 7 bases, J shed 8 bases, and the junction held 7 bases outside the gene matches. Here the CDR3 DNA reads TGTGCCAGCACTGGACAGGGGGCGAGCTATGAGCAGTTCTTC. This gives the protein CASTGQGASYEQFF.

J is TRBJ2-2 and V is TRBV7-3; 14 positions match TRBD2. From germline, CDR1 is SGHTA and CDR2 FQGTGA. J gave up 7 bases and V 2 bases, and 3 bases lay outside the gene matches. The CDR3 has 16 amino acids. The CDR3 region is CASSLGTSGSIGELFF. CDR3 bases: TGTGCCAGCAGCTTAGGGACTAGCGGGAGTATCGGGGAGCTGTTTTTT.

The chain carries TRBV10-3 and TRBJ2-7; tentatively, D is TRBD2 (7 bases). The CDR3 totals 17 residues. Germline assignment: CDR1 ENHRY and CDR2 SYGVKD. Trimming took off 2 bases at V and 3 bases at J, with 20 bases between the two ends. CDR3 DNA: TGTGCCATCAGTGAGACCGGCGGTGGGGGGGCTAGCTACGAGCAGTACTTC. It is translated as CAISETGGGGASYEQYF.

The chain couples TRBV28 to TRBJ1-4, with D unclear. Trimming removed 5 bases from V and 7 bases from J, with 17 bases in between. This CDR3 has 15 residues. Germline values: CDR1 MDHEN, CDR2 SYDVKM. This CDR3 is CASSREGSGLEKLFF. CDR3 bases: TGTGCCAGCAGTCGAGAGGGCAGTGGCCTTGAAAAACTGTTTTTT.

The chain combines TRBV29-1 with TRBJ2-2; D ambiguous. CDR3 length: 14 amino acids. Germline V CDR1 and CDR2: SQVTM, ANQGSEA. The V gene lost 6 bases and the J gene lost 7 bases, with 18 bases spanning the gap. CDR3 sequence reads: CSVGTGPINGELFF. For the CDR3, the DNA is TGCAGCGTAGGAACGGGTCCTATCAACGGGGAGCTGTTTTTT.

The chain couples TRBV2 to TRBJ2-3; D gene uncertain. The CDR3 length is 14 residues. Trimming left V 5 bases short and J 2 bases short, with 11 bases between. Germline assignment: CDR1 SNHLY and CDR2 FYNNEI. The CDR3, as DNA: TGTGCCAGCAGTTTCTCCTCCAACACAGATACGCAGTATTTT. Its protein product is CASSFSSNTDTQYF.